One and the same sample provided the 31 T cell receptor beta chains below, sequenced in a study of cytomegalovirus exposure and HLA in healthy donors. The PCR had 60 Vbeta and 13 Jbeta primers. Data came from immunoSEQ multiplex PCR; TCRdb stores just in-frame clones and leaves some out. The data contain approximately 110,000 clones, less than 20% of them singletons. Sequencing was done on a sample of PBMCs. All receptors come from a woman younger than 30 in good health and CMV-seronegative.

This clone has more than one count but fewer than ten. The chain couples TRBV7-2 to TRBJ2-7, with TRBD1 matching over 10 bases. The CDR3 covers 14 residues. The germline V gene has CDR1 SGHTA and CDR2 FQGNSA. Unmatched junction bases numbered 5, after V lost 5 bases and J lost 4 bases. The DNA for the CDR3 is TGTGCCAGCAGCGAGACAGGGGGCGGGTACGAGCAGTACTTC. This gives the protein CASSETGGGYEQYF.

The chain is built from TRBV5-6 and TRBJ2-7; no clear D. The germline CDR1 and CDR2 sequences are SGHDT and YYEEEE. V shed 0 bases and J shed 5 bases, with 3 bases lying between them. The CDR3 has 11 residues. CDR3 sequence reads: CASSLDNEQYF. DNA for the CDR3: TGTGCCAGCAGCTTGGACAACGAGCAGTACTTC.

The chain carries TRBV29-1 and TRBJ2-5; D is possibly TRBD1 (5 bases). The V gene's germline CDR1 is SQVTM and CDR2 ANQGSEA. V was trimmed by 1 base and J by 1 base, leaving 13 bases between them. The CDR3 extends over 15 amino acids. The CDR3 region is CSVEAQGKGQETQYF. The CDR3 nucleotides are TGCAGCGTTGAAGCCCAGGGTAAGGGCCAAGAGACCCAGTACTTC.

The chain links TRBV28 to TRBJ2-3; the match to TRBD2 covers 9 bases. This CDR3 is built from 17 residues. Germline CDR1 and CDR2: MDHEN and SYDVKM. The junction had 11 bases not matched to a gene; V was cut back by 7 bases and J by 0 bases. Here the CDR3 DNA reads TGTGCCAGCACCACCTCTGGGACTAGCTGGAGCACAGATACGCAGTATTTT. It specifies CASTTSGTSWSTDTQYF.

The chain carries TRBV7-9 and TRBJ2-6; TRBD2 is a possible D gene (5 bases). Germline assignment: CDR1 SEHNR and CDR2 FQNEAQ (reference sequence). This CDR3 is 15 amino acids long. V was shortened by 5 bases and J by 3 bases, with 11 bases between the two germline ends. The chain's CDR3 is CASSPPGVGANVLTF. CDR3 nucleotide sequence: TGTGCCAGCAGCCCACCCGGGGTTGGGGCCAACGTCCTGACTTTC.

The J gene is TRBJ2-5, the V gene TRBV5-8; 9 bases agree with TRBD2. The ends lost 0 bases at V and 4 bases at J; junction bases unmatched: 7. The CDR3 sequence is 16 residues long. Germline V lookup: CDR1 SGHTS, CDR2 YDEGEE. The CDR3 region is CASSLGSSGIRETQYF. CDR3 DNA: TGTGCCAGCAGCTTGGGGTCTAGCGGGATAAGAGAGACCCAGTACTTC.

In this sample, this clone turned up a few times. The chain links TRBV29-1 to TRBJ2-7; TRBD2 is a possible D gene (5 bases). V dropped 4 bases and J dropped 4 bases, with 8 bases sitting between them. The CDR3 loop spans 11 amino acids. Germline assignment: CDR1 SQVTM and CDR2 ANQGSEA. For the CDR3, the DNA is TGCAGCGTTGTGAGGGAGTACGAGCAGTACTTC. It yields the protein CSVVREYEQYF.

This rearrangement joins TRBV10-3 to TRBJ2-5; 7 bases match TRBD2. CDR3 length: 14 residues. Germline CDR1 and CDR2: ENHRY and SYGVKD. After removal of 1 base from V and 1 base from J, the junction contained 0 bases not matched to a gene. CDR3 residues: CAISEWGGQETQYF. CDR3 DNA: TGTGCCATCAGTGAGTGGGGGGGCCAAGAGACCCAGTACTTC.

The chain joins TRBV10-1 to TRBJ2-3, with D maybe TRBD2 (5 bases). CDR1 and CDR2 (germline): WNHNN, SYGVQD (reference sequence). The V end lost 2 bases, the J end lost 0 bases, and 9 bases lay between the germline ends. This CDR3 has 15 residues. The DNA for the CDR3 is TGCGCCAGCAGTGAGATAGCGTCTAGCACAGATACGCAGTATTTT. Its translation is CASSEIASSTDTQYF.

A few counts support this clone. CDR3 nucleotides: TGTGCCAGCAGCGGAGGGACTCCTAGCTCCTACGAGCAGTACTTC. Its translation is CASSGGTPSSYEQYF. The genes are TRBV7-9 and TRBJ2-7, with a tentative D call TRBD2 (6 bases). This CDR3 spans 15 amino acids. The V end was cut by 5 bases, the J end by 0 bases, with 14 bases between. Germline V gives CDR1 SEHNR, CDR2 FQNEAQ (reference sequence).

This clone was seen a handful of times. The rearrangement joins TRBV30 to TRBJ1-2; D uncertain. CDR1 and CDR2 (germline): GTSNPN, SVGIG (reference sequence). The CDR3 sequence is 11 residues long. Trimming shortened V by 2 bases and J by 7 bases, and 8 bases separated the two germline ends. CDR3 coding DNA: TGTGCCTGGAGTATACGGGGTGGCTACACCTTC. Residues: CAWSIRGGYTF.

There are a few counts of this clone. This sequence joins TRBV7-8 and TRBJ2-5; 11 bases match TRBD1. With 5 bases clipped from V and 9 bases from J, the junction kept 11 bases outside the gene matches. The germline CDR1 and CDR2 sequences are SGHVS and FQNEAQ. The CDR3 runs 15 residues. This CDR3 reads CASSKNRDRGMAQYF. The CDR3 coding sequence is TGTGCCAGCAGCAAAAACCGGGACAGGGGGATGGCCCAGTACTTC.

This clone was recorded many times. The chain joins TRBV5-1 to TRBJ2-7; 9 bases fit TRBD2. V dropped 0 bases and J dropped 3; count of bases not matched to a gene: 1. Germline V lookup: CDR1 SGHRS, CDR2 YFSETQ. The CDR3 consists of 14 residues. The CDR3 DNA follows: TGCGCCAGCAGCTTGGATAGCGGGGGCTACGAGCAGTACTTC. It specifies CASSLDSGGYEQYF.

The chain joins TRBV7-6 to TRBJ2-3; the D is unclear. Germline loops: CDR1 SGHVS, CDR2 FNYEAQ. The CDR3 covers 16 residues. The germline V and J ends were trimmed by 5 bases and 6 bases, with 21 bases remaining between them. CDR3 sequence reads: CASSPDLQSRPDTQYF. The CDR3 DNA is TGTGCCAGCAGCCCAGACCTCCAATCGAGGCCGGATACGCAGTATTTT.

This chain uses TRBV5-5 with TRBJ1-2; 7 bases line up with TRBD1. Losses at the gene ends were 6 bases for V and 0 bases for J; bases not matched to a gene: 8. Germline V CDR1 and CDR2: SGHKS, YYEKEE (reference sequence). The CDR3 spans 15 residues. The CDR3 spells CASTPAGQSNYGYTF. Here the CDR3 DNA reads TGTGCCAGCACACCCGCGGGACAGTCTAACTATGGCTACACCTTC.

This clone appeared a single time. The chain employs TRBV6-5 and TRBJ2-7, with D tentatively TRBD2 (6 bases). Between the trimmed V and J ends, which lost 2 bases and 1 base, there was a span of 12 bases. CDR3 length equals 15 residues. The germline V gene has CDR1 MNHEY and CDR2 SVGAGI. The CDR3 DNA sequence: TGTGCCAGCAGTTACGCAGGGAGGAATTCCTACGAGCAGTACTTC. Residues: CASSYAGRNSYEQYF.

This clone has a handful of counts. The chain combines TRBV4-1 with TRBJ2-1; TRBD2 agrees at 8 bases. Germline V gene lookup returns CDR1 MGHRA and CDR2 YSYEKL. The junction had 8 bases not matched to a gene; V was cut back by 3 bases and J by 4 bases. The length of the CDR3 is 16 residues. The CDR3 coding sequence is TGCGCCAGCAGCCAGCCAGTAGCGGGGAGATACAATGAGCAGTTCTTC. It yields the protein CASSQPVAGRYNEQFF.

This clone was found a few times. V and J are TRBV14 and TRBJ2-6; D gene uncertain. Trimming cost V 2 bases and J 0 bases, with 5 bases left between them. The CDR3 has 15 amino acids. From germline, CDR1 is SGHDN and CDR2 FVKESK. CDR3 DNA sequence: TGTGCCAGCAGCCAAATCTTCTCTGGGGCCAACGTCCTGACTTTC. Translating it yields CASSQIFSGANVLTF.

This chain joins TRBV30 and TRBJ2-3; TRBD1 agrees at 10 bases. CDR3 length equals 19 residues. V dropped 0 bases and J dropped 3; count of bases not matched to a gene: 15. Germline assignment: CDR1 GTSNPN and CDR2 SVGIG (reference sequence). CDR3 nucleotide sequence: TGTGCCTGGAGTGTACGAGGAGGGGACAGGGGCTTCGGAACAGATACGCAGTATTTT. As protein: CAWSVRGGDRGFGTDTQYF.

The chain carries TRBV5-1 and TRBJ2-3; 12 bases are shared with TRBD2. Trimming removed 0 bases from V and 10 bases from J; junction bases left unmatched: 6. Germline V CDR1 and CDR2: SGHRS, YFSETQ. This CDR3 has 15 residues. CDR3 DNA: TGCGCCAGCAGCTTGGTGGCTAGCGGGGGGGCCGCGCAGTATTTT. Residues: CASSLVASGGAAQYF.

The CDR3 loop is CASSLWGSGETDTQYF. Here the CDR3 DNA reads TGTGCCAGCAGTTTATGGGGTAGCGGAGAAACAGATACGCAGTATTTT. The chain links TRBV28 to TRBJ2-3, with D possibly being TRBD2 (6 bases). In germline, CDR1 is MDHEN, CDR2 SYDVKM. The CDR3 runs to 16 residues. Trimming cost V 0 bases and J 3 bases, with 13 bases left between them.

The rearrangement links TRBV19 to TRBJ2-1, with TRBD2 matching 9 bases. The CDR3 sequence is 19 residues long. Trimming cost V 3 bases and J 4 bases; bases outside gene matches: 16. The germline gives CDR1 LNHDA, CDR2 SQIVND (reference sequence). The CDR3 DNA sequence: TGTGCCAGTAGTATGAGCAGGGAGCGTAGCGGGAGACGGTACAATGAGCAGTTCTTC. Encoded protein: CASSMSRERSGRRYNEQFF. The complete variable domain, with remaining parts taken from reference TRBV19 and TRBJ2-1, reads DGGITQSPKYLFRKEGQNVTLSCEQNLNHDAMYWYRQDPGQGLRLIYYSQIVNDFQKGDIAEGYSVSREKKESFPLTVTSAQKNPTAFYLCASSMSRERSGRRYNEQFFGPGTRLTVL.

This clone has more than one count but fewer than ten. This rearrangement joins TRBV28 to TRBJ2-1, with TRBD2 matching 14 bases. J was trimmed by 4 bases and V by 5 bases; bases with no gene match: 10. CDR1 is MDHEN and CDR2 is SYDVKM in the germline V gene. The CDR3 sequence is 18 residues long. Here the CDR3 reads CASSRNPGLAGAYNEQFF. Written as DNA, the CDR3 is TGTGCCAGCAGTCGCAACCCGGGACTAGCGGGAGCGTACAATGAGCAGTTCTTC. Filled out from reference TRBV28 and TRBJ2-1, the complete variable domain reads DVKVTQSSRYLVKRTGEKVFLECVQDMDHENMFWYRQDPGLGLRLIYFSYDVKMKEKGDIPEGYSVSREKKERFSLILESASTNQTSMYLCASSRNPGLAGAYNEQFFGPGTRLTVL.

This clone came up a few times. This sequence joins TRBV7-7 and TRBJ2-5; D might be TRBD2 (6 bases). The CDR3 extends over 15 amino acids. Germline V gene sequence: CDR1 SSHAT, CDR2 FNYEAQ (reference sequence). Trimming left V 1 base short and J 0 bases short, with 9 bases between. The DNA of the CDR3 is TGTGCCAGCAGCTTAGGCGGGGCTCACCAAGAGACCCAGTACTTC. Translating it yields CASSLGGAHQETQYF.

V gene TRBV4-1 combines with J gene TRBJ1-1; 7 bases align to TRBD1. The V segment lost 2 bases and the J segment 1 base; nucleotides outside the gene matches: 4. In germline, CDR1 is MGHRA, CDR2 YSYEKL. The CDR3 loop spans 15 amino acids. The CDR3 protein is CASSQRQGTNTEAFF. The CDR3, as DNA: TGCGCCAGCAGCCAACGACAGGGCACGAACACTGAAGCTTTCTTT.

This sequence joins TRBV2 and TRBJ2-5, with TRBD1 matching 9 bases. V trimming: 6 bases; J trimming: 2 bases; junction bases outside the gene matches: 4. The CDR3 is 14 residues long. In germline, CDR1 is SNHLY, CDR2 FYNNEI. CDR3 in amino acids: CASRDRGLQETQYF. The CDR3 DNA reads as TGTGCCAGCAGGGACAGGGGCTTACAAGAGACCCAGTACTTC.

V usage is TRBV5-1 and J usage is TRBJ2-3; 7 bases match TRBD2. Germline trimming cut 4 bases from V and 6 bases from J; bases unmatched to any gene: 8. The CDR3 sequence is 14 residues long. CDR1 is SGHRS and CDR2 is YFSETQ in the germline V gene. The chain's CDR3 is CASSPPRGEDTQYF. The CDR3, as DNA: TGCGCCAGCAGCCCCCCCCGGGGGGAGGATACGCAGTATTTT.

This clone was seen a handful of times. The V and J genes are TRBV9 and TRBJ1-1; TRBD1 is a possible D gene (5 bases). Germline loops: CDR1 SGDLS, CDR2 YYNGEE. The germline V and J ends were trimmed by 1 base and 7 bases, with 8 bases remaining between them. The CDR3 length is 12 residues. In nucleotides, the CDR3 is TGTGCCAGCAGCGTACGGCAGGGTGAAGCTTTCTTT. Its protein is CASSVRQGEAFF. Full variable domain (remainder filled in from reference TRBV9 and TRBJ1-1): DSGVTQTPKHLITATGQRVTLRCSPRSGDLSVYWYQQSLDQGLQFLIQYYNGEERAKGNILERFSAQQFPDLHSELNLSSLELGDSALYFCASSVRQGEAFFGQGTRLTVV.

The V gene is TRBV19, the J gene TRBJ1-3, with 9 nucleotides matching TRBD1. The CDR3 totals 15 residues. V lost 3 bases and J lost 7; bases outside the gene matches: 7. CDR1 is LNHDA and CDR2 is SQIVND in the germline V gene (reference sequence). CDR3 sequence reads: CASSITGQGRNTIYF. The CDR3 DNA follows: TGTGCCAGTAGTATTACGGGACAGGGACGGAACACCATATATTTT.

The gene calls are TRBV30 and TRBJ2-7; 10 bases line up with TRBD1. This CDR3 spans 14 amino acids. Looked up from germline, CDR1 is GTSNPN and CDR2 is SVGIG (reference sequence). With 2 bases clipped from V and 5 bases from J, the junction kept 6 bases outside the gene matches. CDR3 in amino acids: CAWSLETGGHEQYF. The CDR3 bases are TGTGCCTGGAGTTTGGAGACAGGGGGCCACGAGCAGTACTTC. The full variable domain, rest sourced from reference TRBV30 and TRBJ2-7, is SQTIHQWPATLVQPVGSPLSLECTVEGTSNPNLYWYRQAAGRGLQLLFYSVGIGQISSEVPQNLSASRPQDRQFILSSKKLLLSDSGFYLCAWSLETGGHEQYFGPGTRLTVT.

The CDR3 here is CASSSETLGGAIPYEQYF. In DNA, the CDR3 is TGTGCCAGCAGCTCAGAGACTTTAGGGGGCGCGATACCCTACGAGCAGTACTTC. J is TRBJ2-7 and V is TRBV7-2; TRBD1 matches at 7 bases. There are 18 residues in the CDR3. Germline CDR1 and CDR2: SGHTA and FQGNSA. Losses at the gene ends were 4 bases for V and 2 bases for J; bases not matched to a gene: 17.